The 17 T cell receptor beta chains below all came from one sample that was sequenced in a study of cytotoxic CD8 clonotypes in ibrutinib-treated CLL (dated by TCRdb to about 2021). To prepare the library, the immunoSEQ multiplex PCR assay was applied. TCRdb mirrors the immuneACCESS table, restricted to in-frame sequences. Some clones are absent from its copies; in checked studies, under half trace to an unresolved V gene, and the reason for the others is unknown. The sample yields 80,000 to 95,000 clones; roughly 80% were counted once. The top ten clonotypes cover 4.8% of the sample. Per the publication, the time point label means: roughly 12 months on ibrutinib. This material consisted of PBMCs, taken after 12 months of ibrutinib treatment. The receptors come from a human donor with chronic lymphocytic leukemia.

The chain couples TRBV7-3 to TRBJ2-1; D is uncertain. The V gene's germline CDR1 is SGHTA and CDR2 FQGTGA. The CDR3 sequence is 13 residues long. Trimming took off 5 bases at V and 6 bases at J, with 11 bases between the two ends. The CDR3 nucleotides read TGTGCCAGCAGCCGCGGTCCCCTCAATGAGCAGTTCTTC. As protein: CASSRGPLNEQFF.

The rearrangement uses TRBV10-3 and TRBJ1-4; 10 nucleotides agree with TRBD1. The germline gives CDR1 ENHRY, CDR2 SYGVKD. This CDR3 region has 17 residues. Trimming took 8 bases from V and 5 from J; bases not matched to a gene: 14. Here the CDR3 reads CAISRGTGEIGNEKLFF. The CDR3 region has the DNA TGTGCCATCTCTCGGGGGACAGGGGAGATTGGGAATGAAAAACTGTTTTTT.

The V and J genes are TRBV30 and TRBJ2-3, with 7 positions matching TRBD2. The CDR3 consists of 16 residues. Germline CDR1 reads GTSNPN; CDR2 reads SVGIG (reference sequence). V gave up 1 base and J gave up 1 base; unmatched junction bases: 8. CDR3 in amino acids: CAWSGGGGRGTDTQYF. The CDR3 DNA is TGTGCCTGGAGTGGGGGCGGGGGACGGGGCACAGATACGCAGTATTTT. The full variable domain, with the rest looked up from reference TRBV30 and TRBJ2-3, is SQTIHQWPATLVQPVGSPLSLECTVEGTSNPNLYWYRQAAGRGLQLLFYSVGIGQISSEVPQNLSASRPQDRQFILSSKKLLLSDSGFYLCAWSGGGGRGTDTQYFGPGTRLTVL.

This chain uses TRBV7-9 with TRBJ1-6; tentatively, D is TRBD1 (5 bases). Per germline, CDR1 SEHNR and CDR2 FQNEAQ (reference sequence). The CDR3 consists of 16 residues. V lost 5 bases and J 7 bases, leaving 18 bases between the germline ends. DNA for the CDR3: TGTGCCAGCAGCCAAGTGGGGGACCTAGGGAATTCACCCCTCCACTTT. Translation gives CASSQVGDLGNSPLHF.

This clone has only a few counts. This chain uses TRBV6-1 with TRBJ1-3; a possible D gene is TRBD1 (5 bases). CDR3 size: 14 residues. V lost 6 bases to trimming and J lost 4 bases, with 13 bases between them. Germline V gives CDR1 MNHNS, CDR2 SASEGT. CDR3 sequence: CASSPREVGNTIYF. The CDR3 nucleotides read TGTGCCAGCAGCCCCAGGGAGGTCGGAAACACCATATATTTT.

A note on this clone: Other nucleotide sequences in the sample specify the same CDR3. V gene TRBV29-1 combines with J gene TRBJ1-2; no clear D gene. Germline V lookup: CDR1 SQVTM, CDR2 ANQGSEA. This CDR3 is 12 amino acids long. Between the trimmed V and J ends, which lost 0 bases and 7 bases, there was a span of 9 bases. This chain's CDR3 is CSVEEAGGGYTF. CDR3 bases: TGCAGCGTTGAAGAGGCAGGCGGTGGCTACACCTTC.

The count of this clone is one. The genes are TRBV27 and TRBJ2-7; possible D gene TRBD2, 6 bases. CDR1 MNHEY and CDR2 SMNVEV come from the germline V gene (reference sequence). The length of the CDR3 is 13 residues. V lost 6 bases, J lost 4 bases, and 13 bases lay in between. The DNA of the CDR3 is TGTGCCAGCAGCAGCCACCGGGGGTACGAGCAGTACTTC. As protein: CASSSHRGYEQYF.

J is TRBJ1-2 and V is TRBV14; D is undetermined. CDR3 length equals 11 residues. Trimming left V 2 bases short and J 7 bases short, with 5 bases between. CDR1 SGHDN and CDR2 FVKESK come from the germline V gene. The CDR3, as DNA: TGTGCCAGCAGCCAACACCTTGGCTACACCTTC. It specifies CASSQHLGYTF.

Only a few counts were recorded for this clone. This chain links TRBV4-2 with TRBJ2-3, with a tentative D call TRBD2 (5 bases). There are 16 residues in the CDR3. CDR1 is LGHNA and CDR2 is YNFKEQ in the germline V gene. Trimming removed 0 bases from V and 2 bases from J, with 12 bases in between. Written as DNA, the CDR3 is TGTGCCAGCAGCCAAGATTGGAGGACCCTCACAGATACGCAGTATTTT. This gives the protein CASSQDWRTLTDTQYF.

This sequence joins TRBV7-2 and TRBJ2-5; the match to TRBD2 covers 8 bases. There are 15 residues in the CDR3. From germline, CDR1 is SGHTA and CDR2 FQGNSA. The ends lost 5 bases at V and 1 base at J; junction bases unmatched: 6. The CDR3 DNA is TGTGCCAGCAGCCTATGGACTAGCCCCCAAGAGACCCAGTACTTC. It encodes CASSLWTSPQETQYF. Together with reference TRBV7-2 and TRBJ2-5, the CDR3 gives the full variable domain: GAGVSQSPSNKVTEKGKDVELRCDPISGHTALYWYRQSLGQGLEFLIYFQGNSAPDKSGLPSDRFSAERTGGSVSTLTIQRTQQEDSAVYLCASSLWTSPQETQYFGPGTRLLVL.

The J gene is TRBJ1-1, the V gene TRBV7-2, with D possibly matching TRBD1 (5 bases). The CDR3 contains 15 residues. Germline-derived CDR1 and CDR2 are SGHTA and FQGNSA. V lost 3 bases to trimming and J lost 3 bases, with 14 bases between them. The CDR3, as DNA: TGTGCCAGCAGCTTCTCCGGGGGTGGGGACACTGAAGCTTTCTTT. It yields the protein CASSFSGGGDTEAFF.

V is TRBV7-2 and J is TRBJ2-2; 11 bases match TRBD2. This CDR3 is 16 amino acids long. Germline V lookup: CDR1 SGHTA, CDR2 FQGNSA. V shed 1 base and J 5 bases; nucleotides not matched to a gene: 3. CDR3 nucleotide sequence: TGTGCCAGCAGCTTAGGACTAGCGGGATGGACCGGGGAGCTGTTTTTT. Protein: CASSLGLAGWTGELFF. Supplemented by reference TRBV7-2 and TRBJ2-2, the full variable domain reads GAGVSQSPSNKVTEKGKDVELRCDPISGHTALYWYRQSLGQGLEFLIYFQGNSAPDKSGLPSDRFSAERTGGSVSTLTIQRTQQEDSAVYLCASSLGLAGWTGELFFGEGSRLTVL.

The chain carries TRBV7-3 and TRBJ2-5, with D perhaps matching TRBD2 (6 bases). The CDR3 is 15 residues long. The germline V and J ends were trimmed by 3 bases and 3 bases, with 14 bases remaining between them. Germline V lookup: CDR1 SGHTA, CDR2 FQGTGA. CDR3 bases: TGTGCCAGCAGCTTTACCGCAGGGACTGAAGAGACCCAGTACTTC. It is translated as CASSFTAGTEETQYF.

This rearrangement joins TRBV18 to TRBJ2-2; tentatively, D is TRBD2 (5 bases). Trimming removed 3 bases from V and 1 base from J, with 9 bases in between. Germline CDR1 is KGHSH and CDR2 is LQKENI. The CDR3 contains 15 residues. CDR3 in DNA: TGTGCCAGCTCACCGACCCGGGGGAACACCGGGGAGCTGTTTTTT. Translating it yields CASSPTRGNTGELFF.

This clone showed up just a few times. The chain has TRBV28 and TRBJ2-1, with TRBD2 matching over 12 bases. V lost 6 bases, J lost 8 bases, and 11 bases stayed unmatched. The germline V gene has CDR1 MDHEN and CDR2 SYDVKM. CDR3 length: 16 residues. In DNA form, the CDR3 reads TGTGCCAGCAGACCCGCGGGGACTAGCGGGTACTATGAGCAGTTCTTC. Its translation is CASRPAGTSGYYEQFF.

The V call is TRBV30, the J call TRBJ2-7; no definite D call. CDR1 GTSNPN and CDR2 SVGIG come from the germline V gene (reference sequence). Trimming took 8 bases from V and 3 from J, leaving 11 bases between them. This CDR3 region has 11 residues. CDR3 bases: TGTGCCAGTGTGTGGGGCTACGAGCAGTACTTC. Translation gives CASVWGYEQYF.

The chain recombines TRBV25-1 with TRBJ1-1; a weak D match, TRBD1 (5 bases). Trimming shortened V by 9 bases and J by 4 bases, and 12 bases separated the two germline ends. The CDR3 has 12 amino acids. CDR1 is MGHDK, CDR2 SYGVNS, per germline. The CDR3 nucleotides read TGTGCCAGAGGCGGAGGGGCCACTGAAGCTTTCTTT. Its protein is CARGGGATEAFF.